One sample yielded the 21 T cell receptor beta chains listed below, sequenced in a study of blood T cell repertoires in COVID-19. The assay was immunoSEQ multiplex PCR, and TCRdb's table has in-frame clones only and misses some. The sample has some 74,000 clones, approximately 80% seen once. Sequenced: peripheral blood. The receptors come from a human donor in a cohort sampled during active COVID-19.

This sequence joins TRBV7-8 and TRBJ2-3; maybe TRBD2 (5 bases). Trimming left V 4 bases short and J 0 bases short, with 8 bases between. CDR3 size: 14 residues. Germline-derived CDR1 and CDR2 are SGHVS and FQNEAQ. The CDR3 DNA reads as TGTGCCAGCAGCTGGGGAGCCAGCACAGATACGCAGTATTTT. It specifies CASSWGASTDTQYF.

This chain links TRBV6-1 with TRBJ1-2, with 8 bases aligning to TRBD1. CDR1 and CDR2 from the germline V gene are MNHNS and SASEGT. Trimming cost V 2 bases and J 4 bases; bases outside gene matches: 3. This CDR3 region has 14 residues. This CDR3 is CASSEQGAGYGYTF. In DNA, the CDR3 is TGTGCCAGCAGTGAACAGGGGGCGGGCTATGGCTACACCTTC.

CDR3 residues: CASVTGGAGTGELFF. In DNA, the CDR3 is TGTGCCAGCGTGACAGGGGGCGCGGGCACCGGGGAGCTGTTTTTT. The chain carries TRBV11-3 and TRBJ2-2, with 10 bases lining up with TRBD1. With V trimmed by 8 bases and J by 4 bases, 7 bases remained unmatched. The CDR3 has 15 residues. The germline gives CDR1 SGHNT, CDR2 YENEEA.

The J gene is TRBJ2-7, the V gene TRBV5-4, with TRBD2 identical over 7 bases. The V gene end was trimmed by 4 bases and the J gene end by 0 bases; junction bases not matched to a gene: 10. This CDR3 is 16 amino acids long. Germline CDR1 SGHNT, CDR2 YYREEE (reference sequence). CDR3 in DNA: TGTGCCAGCAGCCCCGATCTAGCGGCAAGCTCCTACGAGCAGTACTTC. It codes for CASSPDLAASSYEQYF.

This clone has just a few counts. This chain uses TRBV5-1 with TRBJ1-1; TRBD1 matches at 7 bases. Germline lookup yields CDR1 SGHRS and CDR2 YFSETQ. J lost 4 bases, V lost 3 bases, and 3 bases had no gene match. The CDR3 is 13 amino acids. CDR3 sequence reads: CASSSQGGTEAFF. The CDR3 bases are TGCGCCAGCAGCTCCCAGGGGGGCACTGAAGCTTTCTTT.

This clone was detected only a few times. The rearrangement links TRBV19 to TRBJ1-5, with D perhaps TRBD1 (5 bases). CDR1 and CDR2 (germline): LNHDA, SQIVND (reference sequence). The CDR3 length is 13 residues. Trimming cost V 1 base and J 8 bases, with 9 bases left between them. The DNA of the CDR3 is TGTGCCAGTAGTATAGCCCAGGGCAAGCCCCAGCATTTT. As protein: CASSIAQGKPQHF.

The chain carries TRBV7-9 and TRBJ2-2; the D gene is possibly TRBD1 (5 bases). Germline CDR1 SEHNR, CDR2 FQNEAQ (reference sequence). Trimming cost V 0 bases and J 3 bases, with 11 bases left between them. The CDR3 length is 16 residues. The CDR3 is CASSLAARAYTGELFF. The DNA for the CDR3 is TGTGCCAGCAGCTTAGCCGCCAGGGCTTACACCGGGGAGCTGTTTTTT.

V usage is TRBV6-2 or TRBV6-3 and J usage is TRBJ1-1; no reliable D call. Germline V gene data show CDR1 as MNHEY and CDR2 as SVGEGT. The CDR3 has 12 residues. Between the trimmed V and J ends, which lost 5 bases and 1 base, there was a span of 5 bases. CDR3 nucleotides: TGTGCCAGCAGTCCGTGGAACACTGAAGCTTTCTTT. Translating it yields CASSPWNTEAFF.

There are many counts of this clone. This chain links TRBV24-1 with TRBJ2-2, with TRBD1 identical over 8 bases. With V trimmed by 5 bases and J by 0 bases, 4 bases remained unmatched. Germline CDR1 is KGHDR and CDR2 is SFDVKD. The CDR3 consists of 16 residues. CDR3 nucleotide sequence: TGTGCCACCAGTGGTAGGGGACAGGCGAACACCGGGGAGCTGTTTTTT. Its translation is CATSGRGQANTGELFF.

The sample holds a few counts of this clone. The gene calls are TRBV7-9 and TRBJ1-1, with D unresolved. Germline CDR1 is SEHNR and CDR2 is FQNEAQ (reference sequence). There are 12 residues in the CDR3. Trimming removed 2 bases from V and 3 bases from J, with 4 bases in between. The chain's CDR3 is CASSLPDTEAFF. The CDR3 coding sequence is TGTGCCAGCAGCTTACCGGACACTGAAGCTTTCTTT.

This clone was seen only once. The chain employs TRBV7-2 and TRBJ2-5; D not resolved. V was clipped by 3 bases and J by 4 bases, with 9 bases between them. The germline V gene encodes CDR1 SGHTA and CDR2 FQGNSA. This CDR3 contains 13 residues. The chain's CDR3 is CASSFNSLETQYF. CDR3 nucleotides: TGTGCCAGCAGCTTCAACTCCCTAGAGACCCAGTACTTC.

This clone was picked up one time. The gene calls are TRBV3-1 (or the pseudogene TRBV3-2) and TRBJ2-3; 9 bases match TRBD2. Germline CDR1 reads LGHDT; CDR2 reads YNNKEL (reference sequence). CDR3 size: 15 residues. Trimming at V came to 1 base and at J to 3 bases, leaving 2 bases not matched to a gene. DNA for the CDR3: TGTGCCAGCAGCCAAGGCGGGGGGGTGACAGATACGCAGTATTTT. Translation gives CASSQGGGVTDTQYF.

This clone was recorded only once. The V and J genes are TRBV5-4 and TRBJ2-5; 9 bases are a match to TRBD1. This CDR3 has 14 residues. V was pared by 3 bases and J by 5 bases, with 5 bases of the junction left unmatched. Germline CDR1 SGHNT, CDR2 YYREEE (reference sequence). This chain's CDR3 is CASSSFTGGETQYF. CDR3 coding DNA: TGTGCCAGCAGCTCCTTTACAGGGGGCGAGACCCAGTACTTC.

The J gene is TRBJ2-7, the V gene TRBV27; D remains unclear. In germline, CDR1 is MNHEY, CDR2 SMNVEV (reference sequence). This CDR3 has 15 residues. V shed 8 bases and J shed 2 bases, with 19 bases lying between them. The CDR3 loop is CASLPRYFETYEQYF. The CDR3 DNA follows: TGTGCCAGCTTACCGCGCTATTTCGAAACCTACGAGCAGTACTTC.

This rearrangement joins TRBV4-3 to TRBJ2-3, with D maybe TRBD1 (6 bases). Trimming pared 1 base from V and 2 bases from J, leaving 19 bases between. The CDR3 is made up of 18 amino acids. From germline, CDR1 is LGHNA and CDR2 YSLEER. The DNA for the CDR3 is TGCGCCAGCAGCCAAGGAGAGGTGGCCAGGGGCTTCACAGATACGCAGTATTTT. Translation: CASSQGEVARGFTDTQYF.

The chain is built from TRBV5-5 and TRBJ2-3, with D perhaps matching TRBD2 (6 bases). V lost 0 bases, J lost 2 bases, and 13 bases lay in between. Germline CDR1 SGHKS, CDR2 YYEKEE (reference sequence). This CDR3 is built from 16 residues. CDR3 protein: CASSLVGGRPTDTQYF. Written as DNA, the CDR3 is TGTGCCAGCAGCTTGGTCGGAGGGAGGCCCACAGATACGCAGTATTTT.

This clone was counted a single time. The chain couples TRBV19 to TRBJ2-6; tentative D call: TRBD2 (6 bases). V was trimmed by 3 bases and J by 4 bases, leaving 19 bases between them. This CDR3 has 18 residues. The germline CDR1 and CDR2 sequences are LNHDA and SQIVND (reference sequence). The CDR3 nucleotides read TGTGCCAGTAGTATGAGGGTTTGGGGGGAGTCCGGGGCCAACGTCCTGACTTTC. Its protein is CASSMRVWGESGANVLTF.

V gene TRBV24-1 combines with J gene TRBJ2-1, with TRBD1 matching over 9 bases. The CDR3 covers 17 residues. V lost 4 bases, J lost 8 bases, and 14 bases stayed unmatched. The V gene's germline CDR1 is KGHDR and CDR2 SFDVKD. The CDR3 DNA reads as TGTGCCACCAGTGACCCGGCGGGGACAGGGTGGGGGGATGAGCAGTTCTTC. Protein sequence: CATSDPAGTGWGDEQFF.

This rearrangement joins TRBV7-8 to TRBJ2-1; 7 nucleotides line up with TRBD2. The CDR3 loop spans 16 amino acids. Germline V lookup: CDR1 SGHVS, CDR2 FQNEAQ. V trimming: 5 bases; J trimming: 4 bases; junction bases outside the gene matches: 11. The CDR3 nucleotides read TGTGCCAGCAGCCCAGCGGGGCTCCGTGATTACAATGAGCAGTTCTTC. It translates to CASSPAGLRDYNEQFF.

The chain joins TRBV27 to TRBJ2-7; tentative D call: TRBD1 (6 bases). Looked up from germline, CDR1 is MNHEY and CDR2 is SMNVEV (reference sequence). CDR3 size: 18 residues. Trimming took off 5 bases at V and 7 bases at J, with 30 bases between the two ends. This chain's CDR3 is CASSPPSTGPPRVEEQYF. The CDR3, as DNA: TGTGCCAGCAGTCCTCCTTCGACAGGACCTCCCCGGGTGGAGGAGCAGTACTTC.

The chain links TRBV3-1 (or the pseudogene TRBV3-2) to TRBJ2-4; 8 bases fit TRBD1. Per the germline V gene, CDR1 is LGHDT and CDR2 is YNNKEL (reference sequence). V shed 3 bases, J shed 2 bases, and the junction held 6 bases outside the gene matches. The CDR3 is 16 residues long. CDR3: CASSHRTGLTKNIQYF. CDR3 bases: TGTGCCAGCAGCCATAGGACAGGGCTAACCAAAAACATTCAGTACTTC.